Listed here are 13 T cell receptor beta chains from one sample, sequenced in a study. TCRdb re-called the RT-PCR reads with MiXCR, one entry per CDR3 protein. The profile shows about 700,000 distinct CDR3 sequences, 14% of them singletons. The sample consisted of memory CD4+ T cells from blood. The receptors were sampled from a female donor in good health, serving as a healthy control.

This clonotype has a count of ten or more. The chain couples TRBV5-1 to TRBJ2-3; 13 nucleotides align to TRBD2. Germline V gene sequence: CDR1 SGHRS, CDR2 YFSETQ. V was clipped by 4 bases and J by 0 bases; unmatched bases: 5. The CDR3 has 17 residues. The CDR3 bases are TGCGCCAGCAGCCAGGGACTAGCGGGGATTAGCACAGATACGCAGTATTTT. Translation: CASSQGLAGISTDTQYF.

The chain employs TRBV18 and TRBJ1-1, with TRBD1 matching over 7 bases. Germline loops: CDR1 KGHSH, CDR2 LQKENI. The CDR3 spans 13 residues. With 3 bases clipped from V and 13 bases from J, the junction kept 11 bases outside the gene matches. For the CDR3, the DNA is TGTGCCAGCTCACCCACGGGCCAGGGGGAGAATTTCTTT. Translation: CASSPTGQGENFF.

This clonotype was seen only a few times. The V gene is TRBV20-1, the J gene TRBJ1-5; the D is unclear. The CDR3 sequence is 14 residues long. With 4 bases removed from V and 2 bases from J, the gap between germline ends came to 12 bases. Germline CDR1 and CDR2: DFQATT and SNEGSKA (reference sequence). Written as DNA, the CDR3 is TGCAGTGCTACCTCTTTGACTGGCAATCAGCCCCAGCATTTT. Its translation is CSATSLTGNQPQHF.

This clonotype was seen a few times. V gene TRBV15 combines with J gene TRBJ2-2; TRBD1 agrees at 7 bases. The germline V gene encodes CDR1 LNHNV and CDR2 YYDKDF (reference sequence). V was pared by 5 bases and J by 6 bases, with 6 bases of the junction left unmatched. This CDR3 is built from 14 residues. CDR3 region: CATSRRTGPGELFF. As DNA, the CDR3 is TGTGCCACCAGCCGGAGGACAGGCCCCGGGGAGCTGTTTTTT.

This clonotype came up a few times. This rearrangement joins TRBV6-6 to TRBJ2-7; 9 bases line up with TRBD1. Germline trimming cut 6 bases from V and 2 bases from J; bases unmatched to any gene: 8. Looked up from germline, CDR1 is MNHNY and CDR2 is SVGAGI (reference sequence). The CDR3 has 15 residues. CDR3 nucleotide sequence: TGTGCCAGCAGCTCCTACGGGACAGGGCCCTACGAGCAGTACTTC. This translates into CASSSYGTGPYEQYF.

This clonotype has ten or more counts. This rearrangement joins TRBV4-2 to TRBJ2-1; TRBD2 matches at 8 bases. The CDR3 extends over 18 amino acids. Looked up from germline, CDR1 is LGHNA and CDR2 is YNFKEQ. V was clipped by 0 bases and J by 5 bases; unmatched bases: 12. The chain's CDR3 is CASSQDRGRGAIHNEQFF. CDR3 in DNA: TGTGCCAGCAGCCAAGATCGGGGGCGGGGGGCGATACACAATGAGCAGTTCTTC.

This clonotype was observed many times. The J gene is TRBJ2-1, the V gene TRBV5-1, with 8 nucleotides matching TRBD2. V lost 2 bases and J lost 4; bases outside the gene matches: 8. This CDR3 comprises 16 residues. Germline-derived CDR1 and CDR2 are SGHRS and YFSETQ. The DNA of the CDR3 is TGCGCCAGCAGCTTACAAAGCGGGGGCCAATACAATGAGCAGTTCTTC. This codes for CASSLQSGGQYNEQFF.

The V gene is TRBV18, the J gene TRBJ1-1; D remains ambiguous. The CDR3 has 12 amino acids. Germline values: CDR1 KGHSH, CDR2 LQKENI. V dropped 5 bases and J dropped 11 bases, with 15 bases sitting between them. The CDR3 DNA reads as TGTGCCAGCTCATACGGTTTGTTAGGGGCTTTCTTT. Translating gives CASSYGLLGAFF. Variable domain in full (rest from reference TRBV18 and TRBJ1-1): NAGVMQNPRHLVRRRGQEARLRCSPMKGHSHVYWYRQLPEEGLKFMVYLQKENIIDESGMPKERFSAEFPKEGPSILRIQQVVRGDSAAYFCASSYGLLGAFFGQGTRLTVV.

This clonotype was seen a few times. The V call is TRBV7-8, the J call TRBJ1-6; D remains unclear. There are 16 residues in the CDR3. CDR1 and CDR2 from the germline V gene are SGHVS and FQNEAQ. Between the trimmed V and J ends, which lost 2 bases and 0 bases, there was a span of 8 bases. The CDR3 loop reads CASSLPIHSYNSPLHF. The CDR3 coding sequence is TGTGCCAGCAGCTTACCCATACACTCCTATAATTCACCCCTCCACTTT.

This chain connects TRBV6-2 or TRBV6-3 to TRBJ2-2; perhaps TRBD1 as D (5 bases). Germline V lookup: CDR1 MNHEY, CDR2 SVGEGT. The CDR3 extends over 17 amino acids. V lost 6 bases and J lost 5, with 22 bases in between. Here the CDR3 reads CASREMRRVLGTGELFF. The CDR3 coding sequence is TGTGCCAGCAGGGAGATGCGCAGGGTTCTAGGTACCGGGGAGCTGTTTTTT.

This clonotype was detected many times. The genes are TRBV5-8 and TRBJ1-3, with D uncertain. CDR3 size: 13 residues. Germline lookup yields CDR1 SGHTS and CDR2 YDEGEE. Trimming left V 0 bases short and J 6 bases short, with 7 bases between. CDR3 coding DNA: TGTGCCAGCAGCTTGGACAATAAAAACACCATATATTTT. It encodes CASSLDNKNTIYF.

This clonotype was seen a single time. This chain links TRBV2 with TRBJ2-7, with D hard to call. Germline values: CDR1 SNHLY, CDR2 FYNNEI. Trimming removed 2 bases from V and 13 bases from J, with 21 bases in between. The CDR3 consists of 14 residues. The CDR3 region is CASSESLSPGRIYF. Here the CDR3 DNA reads TGTGCCAGCAGTGAATCTCTTAGTCCCGGGCGGATTTACTTC. The full variable domain, in which reference TRBV2 and TRBJ2-7 provide the parts outside the CDR3, is EPEVTQTPSHQVTQMGQEVILRCVPISNHLYFYWYRQILGQKVEFLVSFYNNEISEKSEIFDDQFSVERPDGSNFTLKIRSTKLEDSAMYFCASSESLSPGRIYFGPGTRLTVT.

CDR3 nucleotides: TGCAGTGCTAGAAACGGGGGTAGCAATCAGCCCCAGCATTTT. This codes for CSARNGGSNQPQHF. The rearrangement links TRBV20-1 to TRBJ1-5; tentatively, D is TRBD1 (5 bases). Trimming pared 2 bases from V and 0 bases from J, leaving 8 bases between. Germline CDR1 DFQATT, CDR2 SNEGSKA (reference sequence). The CDR3 is made up of 14 amino acids.